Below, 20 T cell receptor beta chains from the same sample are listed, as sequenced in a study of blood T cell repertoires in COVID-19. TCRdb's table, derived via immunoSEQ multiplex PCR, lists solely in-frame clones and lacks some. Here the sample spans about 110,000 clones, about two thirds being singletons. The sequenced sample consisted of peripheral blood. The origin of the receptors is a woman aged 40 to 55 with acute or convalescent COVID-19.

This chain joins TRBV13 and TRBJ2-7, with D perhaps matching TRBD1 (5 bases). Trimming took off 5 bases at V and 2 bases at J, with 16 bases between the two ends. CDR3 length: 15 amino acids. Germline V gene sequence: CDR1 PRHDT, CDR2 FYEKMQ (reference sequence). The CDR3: CASSGASLGTYEQYF. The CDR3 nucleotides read TGTGCCAGCAGCGGGGCCTCACTGGGGACCTACGAGCAGTACTTC.

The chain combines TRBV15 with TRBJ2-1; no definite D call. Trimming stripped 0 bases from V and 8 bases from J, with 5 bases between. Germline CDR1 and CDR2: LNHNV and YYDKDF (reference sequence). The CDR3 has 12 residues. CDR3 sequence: CATSRDEDEQFF. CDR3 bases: TGTGCCACCAGCAGAGATGAGGATGAGCAGTTCTTC.

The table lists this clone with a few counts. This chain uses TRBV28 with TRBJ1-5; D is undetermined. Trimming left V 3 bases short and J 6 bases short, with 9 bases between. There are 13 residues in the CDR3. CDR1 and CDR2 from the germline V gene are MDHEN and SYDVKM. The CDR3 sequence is CASSFIEAQPQHF. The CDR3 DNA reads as TGTGCCAGCAGTTTCATCGAAGCTCAGCCCCAGCATTTT.

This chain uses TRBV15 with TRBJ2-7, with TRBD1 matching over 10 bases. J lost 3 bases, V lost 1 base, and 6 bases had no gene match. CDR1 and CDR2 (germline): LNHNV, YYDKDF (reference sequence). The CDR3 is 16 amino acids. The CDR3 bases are TGTGCCACCAGCAGAGGAACGACAGGGGGCCGCTACGAGCAGTACTTC. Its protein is CATSRGTTGGRYEQYF.

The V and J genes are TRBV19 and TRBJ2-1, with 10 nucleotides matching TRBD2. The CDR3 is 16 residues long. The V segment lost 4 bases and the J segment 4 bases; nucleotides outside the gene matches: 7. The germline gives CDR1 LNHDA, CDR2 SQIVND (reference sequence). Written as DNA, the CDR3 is TGTGCCAGTAGTAGTGACCTAGCGGGGGCGTACAATGAGCAGTTCTTC. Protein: CASSSDLAGAYNEQFF.

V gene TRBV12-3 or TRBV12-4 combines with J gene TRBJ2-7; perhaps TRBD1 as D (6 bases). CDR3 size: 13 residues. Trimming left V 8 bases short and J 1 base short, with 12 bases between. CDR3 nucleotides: TGTGCCAGCGGCAGGGGAACATCCTACGAGCAGTACTTC. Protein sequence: CASGRGTSYEQYF.

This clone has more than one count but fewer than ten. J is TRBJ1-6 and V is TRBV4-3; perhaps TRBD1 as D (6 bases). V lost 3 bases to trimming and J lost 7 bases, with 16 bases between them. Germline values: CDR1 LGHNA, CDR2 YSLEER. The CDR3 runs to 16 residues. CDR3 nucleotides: TGCGCCAGCAGCCATAGGGGCAGGGGCCAGAATTCACCCCTCCACTTT. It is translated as CASSHRGRGQNSPLHF.

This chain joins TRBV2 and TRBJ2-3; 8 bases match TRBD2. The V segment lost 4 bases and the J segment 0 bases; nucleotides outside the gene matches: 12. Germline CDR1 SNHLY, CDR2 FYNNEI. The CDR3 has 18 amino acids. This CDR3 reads CASSAGGAQLTSTDTQYF. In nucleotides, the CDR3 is TGTGCCAGCAGTGCGGGGGGGGCTCAATTAACTAGCACAGATACGCAGTATTTT. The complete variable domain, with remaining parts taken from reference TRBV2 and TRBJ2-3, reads EPEVTQTPSHQVTQMGQEVILRCVPISNHLYFYWYRQILGQKVEFLVSFYNNEISEKSEIFDDQFSVERPDGSNFTLKIRSTKLEDSAMYFCASSAGGAQLTSTDTQYFGPGTRLTVL.

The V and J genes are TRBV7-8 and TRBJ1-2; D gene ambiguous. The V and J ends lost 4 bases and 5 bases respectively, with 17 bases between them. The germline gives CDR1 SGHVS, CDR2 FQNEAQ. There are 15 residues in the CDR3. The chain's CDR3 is CASSSEGRGLYGYTF. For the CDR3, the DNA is TGTGCCAGCAGCTCCGAAGGAAGAGGGTTGTATGGCTACACCTTC.

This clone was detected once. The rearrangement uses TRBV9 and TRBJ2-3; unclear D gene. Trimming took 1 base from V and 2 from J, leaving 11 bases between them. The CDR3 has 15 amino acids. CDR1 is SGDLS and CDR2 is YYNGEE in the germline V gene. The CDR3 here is CASSVMAAPTDTQYF. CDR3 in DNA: TGTGCCAGCAGCGTAATGGCTGCCCCCACAGATACGCAGTATTTT.

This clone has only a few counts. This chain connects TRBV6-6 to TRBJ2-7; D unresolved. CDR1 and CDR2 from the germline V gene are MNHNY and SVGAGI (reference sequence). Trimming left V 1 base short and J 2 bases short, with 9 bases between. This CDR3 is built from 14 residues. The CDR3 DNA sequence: TGTGCCAGCAGTTACTACGGAGTACCCTACGAGCAGTACTTC. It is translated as CASSYYGVPYEQYF.

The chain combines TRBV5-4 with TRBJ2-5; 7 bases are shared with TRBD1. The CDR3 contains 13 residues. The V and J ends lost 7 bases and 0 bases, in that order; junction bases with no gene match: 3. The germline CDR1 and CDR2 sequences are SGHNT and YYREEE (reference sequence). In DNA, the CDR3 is TGTGCCAGCCAGGACAGGAACCAAGAGACCCAGTACTTC. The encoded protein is CASQDRNQETQYF.

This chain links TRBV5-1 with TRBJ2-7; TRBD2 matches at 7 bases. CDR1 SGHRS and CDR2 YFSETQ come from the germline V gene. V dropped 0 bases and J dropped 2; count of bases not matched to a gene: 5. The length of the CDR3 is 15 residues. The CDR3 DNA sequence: TGCGCCAGCAGCTTGGGGGACCTAGCGGCCTACGAGCAGTACTTC. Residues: CASSLGDLAAYEQYF.

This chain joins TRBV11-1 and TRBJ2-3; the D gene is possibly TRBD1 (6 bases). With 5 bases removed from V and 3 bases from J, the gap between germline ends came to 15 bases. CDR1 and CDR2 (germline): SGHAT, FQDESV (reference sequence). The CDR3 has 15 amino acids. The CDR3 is CASSVRPGATDTQYF. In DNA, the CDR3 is TGTGCCAGCAGCGTACGACCAGGGGCAACAGATACGCAGTATTTT.

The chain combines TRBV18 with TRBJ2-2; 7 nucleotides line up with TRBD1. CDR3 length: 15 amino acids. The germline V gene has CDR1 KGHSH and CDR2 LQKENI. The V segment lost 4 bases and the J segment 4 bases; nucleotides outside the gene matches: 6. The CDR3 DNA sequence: TGTGCCAGCTCACGACCGACAGGGACCACCGGGGAGCTGTTTTTT. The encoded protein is CASSRPTGTTGELFF.

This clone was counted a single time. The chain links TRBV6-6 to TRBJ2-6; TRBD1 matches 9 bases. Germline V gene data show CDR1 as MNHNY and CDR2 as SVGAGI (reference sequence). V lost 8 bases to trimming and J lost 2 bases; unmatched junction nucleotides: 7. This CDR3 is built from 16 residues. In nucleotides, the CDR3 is TGTGCCAGCTGCCTACAGGGGGCCCCTGGGGCCAACGTCCTGACTTTC. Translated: CASCLQGAPGANVLTF.

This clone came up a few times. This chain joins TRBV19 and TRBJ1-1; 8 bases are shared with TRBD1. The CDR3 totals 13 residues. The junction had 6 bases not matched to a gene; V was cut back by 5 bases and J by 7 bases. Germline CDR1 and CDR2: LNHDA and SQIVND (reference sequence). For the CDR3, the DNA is TGTGCCAGTAGTCCCCGGACAGGGCATGAAGCTTTCTTT. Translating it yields CASSPRTGHEAFF.

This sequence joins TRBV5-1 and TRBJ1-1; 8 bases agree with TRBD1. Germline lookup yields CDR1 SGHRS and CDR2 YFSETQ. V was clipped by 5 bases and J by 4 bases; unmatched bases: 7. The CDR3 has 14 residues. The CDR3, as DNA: TGCGCCAGCAGTACGGGACAGGCGGTCACTGAAGCTTTCTTT. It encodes CASSTGQAVTEAFF.

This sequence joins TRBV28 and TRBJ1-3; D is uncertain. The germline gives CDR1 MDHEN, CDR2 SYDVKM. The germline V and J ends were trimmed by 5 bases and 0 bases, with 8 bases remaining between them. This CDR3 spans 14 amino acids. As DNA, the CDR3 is TGTGCCAGCAGTCAAATCAGCTCTGGAAACACCATATATTTT. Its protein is CASSQISSGNTIYF.

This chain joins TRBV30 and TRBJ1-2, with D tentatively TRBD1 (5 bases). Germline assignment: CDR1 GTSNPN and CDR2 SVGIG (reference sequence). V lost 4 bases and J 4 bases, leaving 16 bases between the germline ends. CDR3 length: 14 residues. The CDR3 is CAWTEGSSSYGYTF. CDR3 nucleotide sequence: TGTGCCTGGACGGAGGGGAGTAGTTCCTATGGCTACACCTTC.